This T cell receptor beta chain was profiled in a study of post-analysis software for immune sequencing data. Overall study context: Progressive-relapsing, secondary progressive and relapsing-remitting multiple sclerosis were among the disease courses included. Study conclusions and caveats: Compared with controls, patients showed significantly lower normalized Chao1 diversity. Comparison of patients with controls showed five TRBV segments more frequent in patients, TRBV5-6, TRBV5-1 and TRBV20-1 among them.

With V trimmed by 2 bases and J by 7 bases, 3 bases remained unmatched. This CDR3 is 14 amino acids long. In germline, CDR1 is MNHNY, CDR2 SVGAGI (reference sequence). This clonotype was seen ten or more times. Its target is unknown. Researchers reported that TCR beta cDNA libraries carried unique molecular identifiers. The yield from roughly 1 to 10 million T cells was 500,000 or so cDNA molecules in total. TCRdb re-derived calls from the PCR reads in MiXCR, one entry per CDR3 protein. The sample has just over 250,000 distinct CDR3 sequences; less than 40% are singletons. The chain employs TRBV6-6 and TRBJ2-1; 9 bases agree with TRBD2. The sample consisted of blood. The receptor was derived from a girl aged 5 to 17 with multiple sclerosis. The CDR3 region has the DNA TGTGCCAGCAGTTACGCGGGGGGGCAAAATGAGCAGTTCTTC. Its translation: CASSYAGGQNEQFF.